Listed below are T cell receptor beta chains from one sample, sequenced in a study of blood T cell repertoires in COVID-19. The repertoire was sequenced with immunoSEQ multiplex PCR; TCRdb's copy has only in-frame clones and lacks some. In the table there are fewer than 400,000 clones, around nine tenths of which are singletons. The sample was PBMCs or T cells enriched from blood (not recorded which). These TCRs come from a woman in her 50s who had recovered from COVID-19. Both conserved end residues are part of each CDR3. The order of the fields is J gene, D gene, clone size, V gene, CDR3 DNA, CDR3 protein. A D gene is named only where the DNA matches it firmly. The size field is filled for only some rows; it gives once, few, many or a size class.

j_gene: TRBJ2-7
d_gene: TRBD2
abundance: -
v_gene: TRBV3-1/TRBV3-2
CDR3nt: TGTGCCAGCAGCCTTTCACTAGCGGGGACCTACGAGCAGTACTTC
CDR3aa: CASSLSLAGTYEQYF

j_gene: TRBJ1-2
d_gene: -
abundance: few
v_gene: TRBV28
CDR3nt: TGTGCCAGTCGGGCAGGGGACTATGGCTACACCTTC
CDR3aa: CASRAGDYGYTF

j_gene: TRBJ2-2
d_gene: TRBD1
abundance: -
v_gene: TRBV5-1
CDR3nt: TGCGCCAGCAGCTTAACTGGACAGGGGGCTTCCGGGGAGCTGTTTTTT
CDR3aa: CASSLTGQGASGELFF

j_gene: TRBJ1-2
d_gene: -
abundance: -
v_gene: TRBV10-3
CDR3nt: TGTGCCCTCGGGAGCGGGAACGGGTATGGCTACACCTTC
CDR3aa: CALGSGNGYGYTF

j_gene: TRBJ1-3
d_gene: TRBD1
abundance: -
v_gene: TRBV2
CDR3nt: TGTGCCAGCAGGGGGGACAGGGGAAAATCTGGAAACACCATATATTTT
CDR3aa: CASRGDRGKSGNTIYF

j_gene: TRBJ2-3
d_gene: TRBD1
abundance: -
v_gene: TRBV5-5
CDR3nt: TGTGCCAGCAGCCCTCGCCCGACAGGGGATACGCAGTATTTT
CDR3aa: CASSPRPTGDTQYF

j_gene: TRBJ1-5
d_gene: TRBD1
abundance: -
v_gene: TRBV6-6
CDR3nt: TGTGCCAGCAGTTACCTACAGGGGAGGAATCAGCCCCAGCATTTT
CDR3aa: CASSYLQGRNQPQHF

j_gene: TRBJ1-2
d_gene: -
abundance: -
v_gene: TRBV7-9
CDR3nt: TGTGCCAGCAGCTTAGTCCCTGTTTCTTATGGCTACACCTTC
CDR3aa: CASSLVPVSYGYTF

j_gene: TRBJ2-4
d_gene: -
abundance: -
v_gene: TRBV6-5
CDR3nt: TGTGCCAGCAACGAAGGGGCCGCCCAAAACATTCAGTACTTC
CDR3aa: CASNEGAAQNIQYF

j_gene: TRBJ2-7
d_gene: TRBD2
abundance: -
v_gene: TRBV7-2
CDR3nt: TGTGCCAGCAGCTTAGTACCTAGCGGGGGTTCCTACGAGCAGTACTTC
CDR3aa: CASSLVPSGGSYEQYF

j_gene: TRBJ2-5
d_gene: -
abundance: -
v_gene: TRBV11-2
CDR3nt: TGTGCCAGCTCAGACATCGGGGGGCTGGAGCAAGAGACCCAGTACTTC
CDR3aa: CASSDIGGLEQETQYF

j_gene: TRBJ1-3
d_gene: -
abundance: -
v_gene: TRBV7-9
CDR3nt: TGTGCCAGCAGCTTAGCGCTGGGGCCCGGAAACACCATATATTTT
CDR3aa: CASSLALGPGNTIYF

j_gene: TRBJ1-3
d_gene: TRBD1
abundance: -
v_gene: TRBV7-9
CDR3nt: TGTGCCAGCAGCGGGTGGGACAGCGCTTCTGGAAACACCATATATTTT
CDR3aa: CASSGWDSASGNTIYF

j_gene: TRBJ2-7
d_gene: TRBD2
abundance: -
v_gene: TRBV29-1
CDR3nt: TGCAGCGTCCCAGCGACGGGGGGCGAGCAGTACTTC
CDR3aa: CSVPATGGEQYF

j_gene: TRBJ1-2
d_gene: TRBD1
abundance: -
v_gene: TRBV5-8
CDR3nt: TGTGCCAGCAGCTATGGGACAGGGCTTGTGAACTATGGCTACACCTTC
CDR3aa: CASSYGTGLVNYGYTF

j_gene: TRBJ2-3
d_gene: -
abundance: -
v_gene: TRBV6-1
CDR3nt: TGTGCCAGCAGTGAAGGGGGCGGCCTACACATAGATTTT
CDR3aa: CASSEGGGLHIDF

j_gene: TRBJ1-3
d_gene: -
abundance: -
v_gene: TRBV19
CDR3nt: TGTGCCAGTAGTATCGGCGGCTCTAGGGGAAACACCATATATTTT
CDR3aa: CASSIGGSRGNTIYF

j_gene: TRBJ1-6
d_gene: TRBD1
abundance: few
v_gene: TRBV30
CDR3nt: TGTGCCTGGAGTTCAGGGGGTAATTCACCCCTCCACTTT
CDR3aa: CAWSSGGNSPLHF

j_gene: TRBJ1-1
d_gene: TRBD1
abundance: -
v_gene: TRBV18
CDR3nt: TGTGCCAGCTCACTCGGGACAGCCTTGGGGGCTGAAGCTTTCTTT
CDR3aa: CASSLGTALGAEAFF

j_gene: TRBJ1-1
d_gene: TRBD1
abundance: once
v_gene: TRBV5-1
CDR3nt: TGCGCCAGCAGCTTAACCCCACGAACAGGGGGCGATGAAGCTTTCTTT
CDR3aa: CASSLTPRTGGDEAFF

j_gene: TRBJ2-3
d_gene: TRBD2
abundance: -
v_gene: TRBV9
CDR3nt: TGTGCCAGCAGCGTAGGAGAGACTAGCGCGGATACGCAGTATTTT
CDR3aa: CASSVGETSADTQYF

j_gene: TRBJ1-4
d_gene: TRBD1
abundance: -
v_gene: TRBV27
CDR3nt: TGTGCCAGCAGTTTAATTCCAGGGGGCATTGGAAAACTGTTTTTT
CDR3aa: CASSLIPGGIGKLFF

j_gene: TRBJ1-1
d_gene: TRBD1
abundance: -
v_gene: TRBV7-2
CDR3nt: TGTGCCAGCAGCCACCTCCCGGGACAGGGGGAAGCTTTCTTT
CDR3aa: CASSHLPGQGEAFF

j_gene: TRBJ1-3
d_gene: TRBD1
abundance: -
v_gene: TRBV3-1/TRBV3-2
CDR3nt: TGTGCCAGCAGCCCACAGGGGAACGTTGGAAACACCATATATTTT
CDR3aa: CASSPQGNVGNTIYF

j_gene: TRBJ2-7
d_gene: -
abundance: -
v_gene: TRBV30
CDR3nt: TGTGCCTGGGGCCCGGCGCAGGGGGGCTACGAGCAGTACTTC
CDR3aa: CAWGPAQGGYEQYF

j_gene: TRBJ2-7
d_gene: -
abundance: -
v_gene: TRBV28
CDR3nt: TGTGCCAGCAACCCGGGGGGGGACAGCCTTTGGCAGTACTTC
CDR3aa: CASNPGGDSLWQYF

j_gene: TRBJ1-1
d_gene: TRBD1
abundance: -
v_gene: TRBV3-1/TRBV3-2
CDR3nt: TGTGCCAGCAGCCGGGGAAGTCAGGGGGCGCAGAACACTGAAGCTTTCTTT
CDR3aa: CASSRGSQGAQNTEAFF

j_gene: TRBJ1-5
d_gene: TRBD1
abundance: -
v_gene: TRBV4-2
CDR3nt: TGTGCCAGCAGCCAAGGGACAGGGGAACAGCCCCAGCATTTT
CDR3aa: CASSQGTGEQPQHF

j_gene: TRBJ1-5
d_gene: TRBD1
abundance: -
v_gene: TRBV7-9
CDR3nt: TGTGCCAGCAGCCCCGACAGGGGTACGGGCAATCAGCCCCAGCATTTT
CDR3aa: CASSPDRGTGNQPQHF

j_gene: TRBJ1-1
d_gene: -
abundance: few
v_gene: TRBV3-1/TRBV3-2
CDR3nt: TGTGCCAGCAGCCTACGCACGCGAGAAGCTTTCTTT
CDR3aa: CASSLRTREAFF

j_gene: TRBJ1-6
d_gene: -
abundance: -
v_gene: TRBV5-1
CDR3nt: TGCGCCAGCAGCTTGTTAGGGGGTGGTTTCCAGAATTCACCCCTCCACTTT
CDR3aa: CASSLLGGGFQNSPLHF

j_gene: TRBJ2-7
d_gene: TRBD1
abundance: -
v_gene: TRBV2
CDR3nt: TGTGCCAGCAGAGGGACAGGAGTCTACGAGCAGTACTTC
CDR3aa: CASRGTGVYEQYF

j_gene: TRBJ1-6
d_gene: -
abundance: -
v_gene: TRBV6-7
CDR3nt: TGTGCCAGCAGTTACAGTTGGAGTTTTAATTCACCCCTCCACTTT
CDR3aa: CASSYSWSFNSPLHF

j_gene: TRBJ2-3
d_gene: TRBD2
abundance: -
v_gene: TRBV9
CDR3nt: TGTGCCAGCAGTGGGGAGGGAGCGCAGTATTTT
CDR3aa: CASSGEGAQYF

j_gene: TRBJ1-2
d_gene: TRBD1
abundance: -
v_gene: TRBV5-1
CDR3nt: TGCGCCAGCAGCGCCGGGACAGGAGGAAAAAGGAACTATGGCTACACCTTC
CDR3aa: CASSAGTGGKRNYGYTF

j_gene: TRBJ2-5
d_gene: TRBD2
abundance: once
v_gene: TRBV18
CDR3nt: TGTGCCAGCTCACCCCAGCGGGGGGAACAAGAGACCCAGTACTTC
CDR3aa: CASSPQRGEQETQYF

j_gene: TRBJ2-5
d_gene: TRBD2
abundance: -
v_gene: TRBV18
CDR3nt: TGTGCCAGCTCACCCCAGACTAGCGGGGGAGAGACCCAGTACTTC
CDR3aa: CASSPQTSGGETQYF

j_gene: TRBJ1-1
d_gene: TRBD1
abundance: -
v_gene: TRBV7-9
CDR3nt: TGTGCCAGCAGCTTCCCGACAGGGACGAACGCTGAAGCTTTCTTT
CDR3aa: CASSFPTGTNAEAFF

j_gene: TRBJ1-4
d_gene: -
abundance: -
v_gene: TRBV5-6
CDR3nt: TGTGCCAGCAGCTTGGGACAGTACGAAAAACTGTTTTTT
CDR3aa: CASSLGQYEKLFF

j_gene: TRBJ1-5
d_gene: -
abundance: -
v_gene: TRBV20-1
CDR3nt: TGCAGTGCTAGTGCCGGGGTCAATCAGCCCCAGCATTTT
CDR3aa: CSASAGVNQPQHF

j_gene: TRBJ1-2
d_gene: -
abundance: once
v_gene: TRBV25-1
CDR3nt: TGTGCCAGCAGTGAATATAACCAGGGCTACACCTTC
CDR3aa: CASSEYNQGYTF

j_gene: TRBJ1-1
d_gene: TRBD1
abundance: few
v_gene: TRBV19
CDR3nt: TGTGCCAGTAGTATTATTCGGGCAGGTTTCGGGACAGGAGGCCCTGAAGCTTTCTTT
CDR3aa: CASSIIRAGFGTGGPEAFF

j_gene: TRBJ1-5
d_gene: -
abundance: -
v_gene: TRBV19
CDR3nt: TGTGCCAGTAGTGAGGGAATTGGGATCAATCAGCCCCAGCATTTT
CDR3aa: CASSEGIGINQPQHF

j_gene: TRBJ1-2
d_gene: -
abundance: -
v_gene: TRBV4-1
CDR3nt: TGCGCCAGCAGCCAAACCCTCCAGACTATCTATGGCTACACCTTC
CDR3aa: CASSQTLQTIYGYTF

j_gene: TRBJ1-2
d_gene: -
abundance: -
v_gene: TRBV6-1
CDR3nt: TGTGCCAGCAGTGAAGTAGACTATGGCTACACCTTC
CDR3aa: CASSEVDYGYTF

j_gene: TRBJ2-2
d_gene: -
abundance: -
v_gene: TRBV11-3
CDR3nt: TGTGCCAGCAGCTTAGACAGGGGGGAGCTGTTTTTT
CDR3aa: CASSLDRGELFF

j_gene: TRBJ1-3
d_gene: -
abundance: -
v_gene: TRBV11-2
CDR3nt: TGTGCCAGCAGCTCCTCTAGTGGAAACACCATATATTTT
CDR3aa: CASSSSSGNTIYF

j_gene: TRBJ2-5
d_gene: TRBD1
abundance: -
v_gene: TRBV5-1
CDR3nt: TGCGCCAGCAGCTTGGGCAGGGGGCGAGAGACCCAGTACTTC
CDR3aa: CASSLGRGRETQYF

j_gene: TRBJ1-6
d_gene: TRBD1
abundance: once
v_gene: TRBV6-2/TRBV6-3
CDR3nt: TGTGCCAGCAGTTTATCCGGGACAGGGGGCTCACCCCTCCACTTT
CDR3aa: CASSLSGTGGSPLHF

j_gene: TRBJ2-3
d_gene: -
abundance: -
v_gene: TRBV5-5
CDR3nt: TGTGCCAGCAGCTTGTGGGTAGCGGACGGCACAGATACGCAGTATTTT
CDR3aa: CASSLWVADGTDTQYF

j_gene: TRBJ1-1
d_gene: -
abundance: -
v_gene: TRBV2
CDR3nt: TGTGCCAGCGGAAAGGGACAAATGAACACTGAAGCTTTCTTT
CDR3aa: CASGKGQMNTEAFF

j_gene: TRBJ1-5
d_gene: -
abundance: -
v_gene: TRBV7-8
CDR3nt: TGTGCCAGCAGCTTAGGGCAGGGGAGCGGTCAGCCCCAGCATTTT
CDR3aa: CASSLGQGSGQPQHF

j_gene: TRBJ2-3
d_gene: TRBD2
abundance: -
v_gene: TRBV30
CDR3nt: TGTGCCTGGCAGCGGGGGGGCGCAGATACGCAGTATTTT
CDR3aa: CAWQRGGADTQYF

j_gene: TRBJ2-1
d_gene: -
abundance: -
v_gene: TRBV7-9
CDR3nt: TGTGCCAGCAGCTTAACTCAAAGCTCCCGTTCTGAGCAGTTCTTC
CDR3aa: CASSLTQSSRSEQFF

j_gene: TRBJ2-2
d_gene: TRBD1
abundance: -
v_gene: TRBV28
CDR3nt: TGTGCCAGCAGTTACCGGACAGGGACGAACACCGGGGAGCTGTTTTTT
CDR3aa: CASSYRTGTNTGELFF